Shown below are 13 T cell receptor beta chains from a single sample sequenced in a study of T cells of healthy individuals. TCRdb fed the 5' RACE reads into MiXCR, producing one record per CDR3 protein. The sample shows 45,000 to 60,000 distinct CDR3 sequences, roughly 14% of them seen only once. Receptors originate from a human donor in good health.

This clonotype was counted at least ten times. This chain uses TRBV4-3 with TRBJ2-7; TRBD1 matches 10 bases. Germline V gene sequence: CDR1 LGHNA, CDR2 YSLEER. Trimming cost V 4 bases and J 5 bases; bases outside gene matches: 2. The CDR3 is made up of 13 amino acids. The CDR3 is CASSRDRGHEQYF. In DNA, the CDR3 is TGCGCCAGCAGCCGGGACAGGGGCCACGAGCAGTACTTC.

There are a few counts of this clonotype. The CDR3: CAWSALVGAGANVLTF. In DNA form, the CDR3 reads TGTGCCTGGAGTGCTCTGGTAGGCGCCGGGGCCAACGTCCTGACTTTC. The gene calls are TRBV30 and TRBJ2-6; D is unresolved. V was clipped by 1 base and J by 4 bases, with 14 bases between them. The germline V gene has CDR1 GTSNPN and CDR2 SVGIG (reference sequence). The CDR3 runs 16 residues.

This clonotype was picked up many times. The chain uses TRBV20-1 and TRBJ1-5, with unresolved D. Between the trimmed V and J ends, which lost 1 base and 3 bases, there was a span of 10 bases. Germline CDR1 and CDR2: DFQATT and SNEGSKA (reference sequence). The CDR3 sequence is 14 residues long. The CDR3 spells CSARGVANNQPQHF. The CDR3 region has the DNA TGCAGTGCTAGAGGGGTTGCTAACAATCAGCCCCAGCATTTT.

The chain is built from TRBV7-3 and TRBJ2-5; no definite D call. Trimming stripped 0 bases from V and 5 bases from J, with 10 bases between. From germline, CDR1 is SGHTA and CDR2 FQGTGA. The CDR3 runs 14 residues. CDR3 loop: CASSLTGSEETQYF. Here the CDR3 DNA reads TGTGCCAGCAGCTTAACGGGGTCGGAGGAGACCCAGTACTTC.

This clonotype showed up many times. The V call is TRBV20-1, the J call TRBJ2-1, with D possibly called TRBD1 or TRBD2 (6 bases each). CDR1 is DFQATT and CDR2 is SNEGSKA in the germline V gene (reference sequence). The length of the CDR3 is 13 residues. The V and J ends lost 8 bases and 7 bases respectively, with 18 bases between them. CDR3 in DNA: TGCAGTTCATTGACAGGAGGGCATAATGAGCAGTTCTTC. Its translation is CSSLTGGHNEQFF.

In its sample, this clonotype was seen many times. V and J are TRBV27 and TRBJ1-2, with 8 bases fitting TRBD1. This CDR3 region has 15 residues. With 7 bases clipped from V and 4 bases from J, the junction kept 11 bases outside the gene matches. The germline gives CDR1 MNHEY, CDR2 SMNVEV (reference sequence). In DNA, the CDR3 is TGTGCCAGCACCCCGGGACAGGCCGAAATCTATGGCTACACCTTC. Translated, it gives CASTPGQAEIYGYTF.

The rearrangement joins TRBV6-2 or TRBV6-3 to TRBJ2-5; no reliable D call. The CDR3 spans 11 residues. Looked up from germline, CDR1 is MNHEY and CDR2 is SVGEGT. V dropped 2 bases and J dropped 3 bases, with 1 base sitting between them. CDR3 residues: CASSYKETQYF. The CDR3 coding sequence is TGTGCCAGCAGTTACAAAGAGACCCAGTACTTC.

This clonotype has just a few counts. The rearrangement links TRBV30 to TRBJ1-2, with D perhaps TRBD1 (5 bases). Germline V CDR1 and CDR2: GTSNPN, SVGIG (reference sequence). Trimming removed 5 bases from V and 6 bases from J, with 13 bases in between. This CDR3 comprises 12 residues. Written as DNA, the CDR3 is TGTGCCTGGGGACCCAGGGTCGATGGCTACACCTTC. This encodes CAWGPRVDGYTF.

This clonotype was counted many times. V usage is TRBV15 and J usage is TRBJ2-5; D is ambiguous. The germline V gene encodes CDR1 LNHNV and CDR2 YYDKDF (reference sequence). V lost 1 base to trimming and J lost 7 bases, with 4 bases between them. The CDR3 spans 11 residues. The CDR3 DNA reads TGTGCCACCAGCAGAGCTGGGACCCAGTACTTC. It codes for CATSRAGTQYF. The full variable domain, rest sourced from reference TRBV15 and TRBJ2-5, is DAMVIQNPRYQVTQFGKPVTLSCSQTLNHNVMYWYQQKSSQAPKLLFHYYDKDFNNEADTPDNFQSRRPNTSFCFLDIRSPGLGDTAMYLCATSRAGTQYFGPGTRLLVL.

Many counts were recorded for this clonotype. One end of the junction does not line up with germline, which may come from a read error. The CDR3 sequence: CASSQGMNTEAFF. CDR3 nucleotide sequence: TGCGCCAGCAGCCAAGGCATGAACACTGAAGCTTTCTTT. The chain joins TRBV27 to TRBJ1-1; no clear D. CDR3 length: 13 residues. CDR1 is MNHEY and CDR2 is SMNVEV in the germline V gene (reference sequence).

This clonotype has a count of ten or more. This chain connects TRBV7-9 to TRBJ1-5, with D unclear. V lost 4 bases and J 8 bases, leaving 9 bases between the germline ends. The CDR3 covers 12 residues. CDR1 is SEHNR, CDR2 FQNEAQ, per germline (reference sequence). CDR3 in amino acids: CASSSWEEPQHF. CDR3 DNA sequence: TGTGCCAGCAGCTCATGGGAGGAGCCCCAGCATTTT.

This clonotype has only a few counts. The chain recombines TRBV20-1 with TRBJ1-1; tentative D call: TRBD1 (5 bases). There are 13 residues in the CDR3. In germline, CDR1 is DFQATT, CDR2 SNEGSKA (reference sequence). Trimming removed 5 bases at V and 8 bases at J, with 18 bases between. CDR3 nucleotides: TGCAGTGCTGTAGCGGGGTCCGGGACGGAAGCTTTCTTT. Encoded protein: CSAVAGSGTEAFF.

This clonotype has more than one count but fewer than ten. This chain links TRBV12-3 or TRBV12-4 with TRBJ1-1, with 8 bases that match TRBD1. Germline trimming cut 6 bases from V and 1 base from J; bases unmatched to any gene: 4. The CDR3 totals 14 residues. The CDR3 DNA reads TGTGCCAGCAGACGGACAGGGCGGAACACTGAAGCTTTCTTT. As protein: CASRRTGRNTEAFF.